This TCR beta chain was recovered during a study of blood T cell repertoires in COVID-19. As for the study in general: Spain, Italy and the United States supplied samples that represented acute and convalescent COVID-19.

The CDR3 has 17 residues. The V gene lost 2 bases and the J gene lost 4 bases, with 18 bases spanning the gap. Germline V gives CDR1 MNHNS, CDR2 SASEGT. Method: immunoSEQ multiplex PCR; TCRdb's copy keeps in-frame clones and lacks some. The sample lists 200,000 to 300,000 clones, nearly 90% occurring once. Sequenced input: peripheral blood. This rearrangement joins TRBV6-1 to TRBJ2-1, with D perhaps matching TRBD1 (5 bases). The origin of this receptor is a woman in her 30s with acute or convalescent COVID-19. CDR3 nucleotide sequence: TGTGCCAGCAGTGAATTCAGGGCCAGCGATAGTTACAATGAGCAGTTCTTC. Amino acid sequence: CASSEFRASDSYNEQFF.